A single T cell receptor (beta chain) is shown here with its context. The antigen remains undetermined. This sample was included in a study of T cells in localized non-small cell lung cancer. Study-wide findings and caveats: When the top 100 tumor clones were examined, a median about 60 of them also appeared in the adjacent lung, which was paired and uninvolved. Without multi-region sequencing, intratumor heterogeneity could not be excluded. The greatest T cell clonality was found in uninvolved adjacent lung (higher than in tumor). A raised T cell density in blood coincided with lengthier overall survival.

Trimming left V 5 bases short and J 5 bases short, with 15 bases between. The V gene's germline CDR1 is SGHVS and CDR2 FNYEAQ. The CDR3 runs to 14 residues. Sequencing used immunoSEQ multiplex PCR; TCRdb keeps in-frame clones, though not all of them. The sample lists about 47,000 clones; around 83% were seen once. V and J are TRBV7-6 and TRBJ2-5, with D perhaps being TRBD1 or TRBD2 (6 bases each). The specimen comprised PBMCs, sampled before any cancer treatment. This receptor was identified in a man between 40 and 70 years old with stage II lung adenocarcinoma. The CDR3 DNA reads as TGTGCCAGCAGCCCTAGGGGGGTCAGGGAGACCCAGTACTTC. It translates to CASSPRGVRETQYF.